The 23 T cell receptor beta chains below come from one sample, sequenced in a study of early T cells in non-severe SARS-CoV-2 infection. A single record per CDR3 protein comes from TCRdb applying MiXCR to the 5' RACE reads. This table holds about 83,000 distinct CDR3 sequences, approximately 15% found once. The sample taken for sequencing was whole blood. The receptors shown here come from an adult who was a healthcare worker with PCR-confirmed SARS-CoV-2 infection or an uninfected control (not recorded which).

This clonotype has a handful of counts. This chain joins TRBV12-3 or TRBV12-4 and TRBJ1-6; D ambiguous. V shed 6 bases and J shed 7 bases, with 10 bases lying between them. CDR3 length: 13 residues. CDR3 in DNA: TGTGCCAGCAGCTCAGGACGGAATTCACCCCTCCACTTT. Translating it yields CASSSGRNSPLHF.

This clonotype appeared many times. The rearrangement links TRBV14 to TRBJ2-7, with TRBD1 matching 9 bases. The CDR3 contains 19 residues. V was clipped by 2 bases and J by 3 bases; unmatched bases: 17. Germline V lookup: CDR1 SGHDN, CDR2 FVKESK. The CDR3 loop reads CASSQSPPFTDRGVYEQYF. The CDR3 bases are TGTGCCAGCAGCCAATCCCCACCCTTCACGGACAGGGGTGTCTACGAGCAGTACTTC.

This clonotype was counted only a few times. The V gene is TRBV12-3 or TRBV12-4, the J gene TRBJ1-3; a weak D match, TRBD1 (5 bases). V lost 3 bases and J lost 0, with 18 bases in between. The length of the CDR3 is 18 residues. The CDR3 bases are TGTGCCAGCAGTTTGGGTGCTTGGGCAGGGAGCTCTGGAAACACCATATATTTT. It yields the protein CASSLGAWAGSSGNTIYF.

This clonotype was seen repeatedly, ten times or more. The genes are TRBV7-8 and TRBJ1-1, with TRBD1 matching over 8 bases. The CDR3 covers 14 residues. The germline CDR1 and CDR2 sequences are SGHVS and FQNEAQ. Germline trimming cut 1 base from V and 5 bases from J; bases unmatched to any gene: 3. The CDR3 DNA reads TGTGCCAGCAGCTTAGAACAGGGGGGAACTGAAGCTTTCTTT. Its translation: CASSLEQGGTEAFF.

The chain uses TRBV29-1 and TRBJ1-2; no clear D gene. This CDR3 contains 10 residues. The V end was cut by 3 bases, the J end by 6 bases, with 5 bases between. Germline lookup yields CDR1 SQVTM and CDR2 ANQGSEA. CDR3 in DNA: TGCAGCGTTGATGGGCATGGCTACACCTTC. Amino acid sequence: CSVDGHGYTF.

At least ten counts were recorded for this clonotype. V and J are TRBV19 and TRBJ1-5, with 8 nucleotides matching TRBD1. CDR3 length: 16 residues. V was clipped by 6 bases and J by 5 bases; unmatched bases: 12. The germline CDR1 and CDR2 sequences are LNHDA and SQIVND (reference sequence). CDR3 coding DNA: TGTGCCAGTAGCACGGGACAGGTGCATCTCGATCAGCCCCAGCATTTT. This sequence encodes CASSTGQVHLDQPQHF.

V usage is TRBV7-9 and J usage is TRBJ2-3; tentative D call: TRBD2 (5 bases). V was clipped by 0 bases and J by 5 bases, with 9 bases between them. Germline CDR1 is SEHNR and CDR2 is FQNEAQ (reference sequence). The CDR3 covers 14 residues. The CDR3 coding sequence is TGTGCCAGCAGCTTAGCCCGGACTGGAGATACGCAGTATTTT. It yields the protein CASSLARTGDTQYF.

The rearrangement uses TRBV20-1 and TRBJ2-3, with TRBD2 matching over 7 bases. V was pared by 1 base and J by 4 bases, with 8 bases of the junction left unmatched. This CDR3 is built from 15 residues. Looked up from germline, CDR1 is DFQATT and CDR2 is SNEGSKA (reference sequence). CDR3 region: CSARVVVAGSDTQYF. The CDR3 DNA sequence: TGCAGTGCTAGAGTAGTGGTAGCGGGTTCAGATACGCAGTATTTT.

This rearrangement joins TRBV5-6 to TRBJ2-1; 10 bases are shared with TRBD2. The length of the CDR3 is 16 residues. The trim removed 4 bases at V and 2 bases at J, leaving 6 bases unmatched. CDR1 is SGHDT and CDR2 is YYEEEE in the germline V gene. CDR3 protein: CASSRKLAGTYNEQFF. DNA for the CDR3: TGTGCCAGCAGCCGAAAACTAGCGGGGACCTACAATGAGCAGTTCTTC.

In this sample, this clonotype turned up many times. The V call is TRBV29-1, the J call TRBJ2-7; 7 nucleotides agree with TRBD1. CDR1 and CDR2 from the germline V gene are SQVTM and ANQGSEA. CDR3 length: 14 amino acids. The trim removed 4 bases at V and 3 bases at J, leaving 9 bases unmatched. In DNA form, the CDR3 reads TGCAGCGTTGCCGGGGCTCAGGGGGACTACGAGCAGTACTTC. Translation gives CSVAGAQGDYEQYF.

This clonotype was picked up many times. Here the CDR3 DNA reads TGTGCCAGCAGCGCGAGCGGGGAGGTCCACTTT. Amino acids: CASSASGEVHF. This sequence joins TRBV7-9 and TRBJ1-6; D is unclear. Germline V gives CDR1 SEHNR, CDR2 FQNEAQ (reference sequence). This CDR3 comprises 11 residues. The V and J ends lost 5 bases and 17 bases respectively, with 13 bases between them.

This clonotype has at least ten counts. The V call is TRBV12-3 or TRBV12-4, the J call TRBJ1-4; a weak D match, TRBD1 (5 bases). Trimming took off 10 bases at V and 4 bases at J, with 16 bases between the two ends. The CDR3 covers 14 residues. DNA of the CDR3: TGTGCCACCCAGTTCGGGGGGTTTAATGAAAAACTGTTTTTT. Amino acids: CATQFGGFNEKLFF.

This clonotype has only a few counts. This chain uses TRBV30 with TRBJ1-1; no definite D call. Trimming pared 0 bases from V and 1 base from J, leaving 6 bases between. The CDR3 contains 13 residues. Germline V lookup: CDR1 GTSNPN, CDR2 SVGIG (reference sequence). The CDR3 protein is CAWSVSRNTEAFF. CDR3 sequence (DNA): TGTGCCTGGAGTGTCAGCAGGAACACTGAAGCTTTCTTT. The full variable domain, with the rest looked up from reference TRBV30 and TRBJ1-1, is SQTIHQWPATLVQPVGSPLSLECTVEGTSNPNLYWYRQAAGRGLQLLFYSVGIGQISSEVPQNLSASRPQDRQFILSSKKLLLSDSGFYLCAWSVSRNTEAFFGQGTRLTVV.

The chain couples TRBV20-1 to TRBJ2-7, with TRBD1 matching over 10 bases. This CDR3 comprises 14 residues. CDR1 and CDR2 from the germline V gene are DFQATT and SNEGSKA (reference sequence). Trimming removed 5 bases from V and 3 bases from J; junction bases left unmatched: 7. The CDR3 sequence is CSALSGTGVYEQYF. The CDR3 nucleotides read TGCAGTGCTCTCTCCGGGACAGGGGTCTACGAGCAGTACTTC.

This clonotype was counted between two and nine times. The genes are TRBV11-2 and TRBJ2-6, with D perhaps being TRBD1 or TRBD2 (5 bases each). The CDR3 length is 14 residues. Germline V gene lookup returns CDR1 SGHAT and CDR2 FQNNGV. The ends were cut back, 5 bases at V and 0 bases at J, with 5 bases in the middle. This CDR3 is CASSGTSGANVLTF. CDR3 bases: TGTGCCAGCAGCGGGACCTCTGGGGCCAACGTCCTGACTTTC.

There are a few counts of this clonotype. The J gene is TRBJ1-2, the V gene TRBV10-3, with 8 bases matching TRBD1. After removal of 7 bases from V and 4 bases from J, the junction contained 8 bases not matched to a gene. Germline CDR1 and CDR2: ENHRY and SYGVKD. This CDR3 is built from 14 residues. The CDR3 here is CAITVTGEGYGYTF. As DNA, the CDR3 is TGTGCCATCACCGTGACAGGGGAAGGCTATGGCTACACCTTC.

In its sample, this clonotype was seen many times. The chain has TRBV6-5 and TRBJ2-6; the match to TRBD2 covers 7 bases. The CDR3 sequence is 18 residues long. The germline V gene encodes CDR1 MNHEY and CDR2 SVGAGI. The V gene end was trimmed by 5 bases and the J gene end by 0 bases; junction bases not matched to a gene: 10. CDR3 residues: CASSTPSGLSSGANVLTF. The CDR3 DNA reads TGTGCCAGCAGTACACCTAGCGGCTTGAGCTCTGGGGCCAACGTCCTGACTTTC.

The sample holds a few counts of this clonotype. The chain couples TRBV3-1 to TRBJ2-3; D remains unclear. CDR3 length: 16 residues. V gave up 2 bases and J gave up 6 bases, with 18 bases separating them. Germline CDR1 LGHDT, CDR2 YNNKEL (reference sequence). CDR3 region: CASSQPHRPGWDTQYF. Written as DNA, the CDR3 is TGTGCCAGCAGCCAACCCCACCGACCGGGCTGGGATACGCAGTATTTT.

This clonotype was recorded at least ten times. The gene calls are TRBV12-3 or TRBV12-4 and TRBJ2-1; possible D gene TRBD1, 5 bases. V gave up 3 bases and J gave up 6 bases, with 9 bases separating them. The CDR3 covers 13 residues. CDR3 DNA: TGTGCCAGCAGTTTTGCTAGGGGCAATGAGCAGTTCTTC. The encoded protein is CASSFARGNEQFF.

This clonotype was picked up many times. V is TRBV7-9 and J is TRBJ2-7; 7 positions match TRBD1. The germline V gene encodes CDR1 SEHNR and CDR2 FQNEAQ (reference sequence). The length of the CDR3 is 13 residues. The trim removed 5 bases at V and 2 bases at J, leaving 3 bases unmatched. Here the CDR3 DNA reads TGTGCCAGCAGCCATGGACAGGCCTACGAGCAGTACTTC. Its translation: CASSHGQAYEQYF. The complete variable domain, with remaining parts taken from reference TRBV7-9 and TRBJ2-7, reads DTGVSQNPRHKITKRGQNVTFRCDPISEHNRLYWYRQTLGQGPEFLTYFQNEAQLEKSRLLSDRFSAERPKGSFSTLEIQRTEQGDSAMYLCASSHGQAYEQYFGPGTRLTVT.

The sample holds a few counts of this clonotype. The DNA is omitted, as the CDR3 cannot be located on it reliably, and the CDR3 follows TCRdb's listing. V is TRBV7-5 and J is TRBJ2-7; the table assigns TRBD1, which was not confirmed against the DNA. TRBV7-5 is reported as a pseudogene. The length of the CDR3 is 16 amino acids, counting both ends. The CDR3 loop reads CISVPEAQDRGQVQYF.

There are many counts of this clonotype. The V call is TRBV4-1, the J call TRBJ1-4, with 7 bases that match TRBD1. With V trimmed by 1 base and J by 7 bases, 12 bases remained unmatched. The CDR3 covers 17 residues. CDR1 is MGHRA, CDR2 YSYEKL, per germline. The CDR3 nucleotides read TGCGCCAGCAGCCAAGGACCACCCGGGACAGTTGGTGAAAAACTGTTTTTT. As protein: CASSQGPPGTVGEKLFF.

The table lists this clonotype with a few counts. The V gene is TRBV12-3 or TRBV12-4, the J gene TRBJ2-2, with 14 bases identical to TRBD2. CDR3 size: 16 residues. Trimming took 6 bases from V and 6 from J; bases not matched to a gene: 6. The CDR3 is CASSRGTSGGPGELFF. The DNA of the CDR3 is TGTGCCAGCAGCAGAGGGACTAGCGGGGGCCCCGGGGAGCTGTTTTTT.